This record concerns one T cell receptor (beta chain) sequence. Its binding antigen is unknown. Within one base of it there is no much larger clone, and no base qualities were kept. A MiSeq instrument was used for deep resolution sequencing, which targeted depths ranging from 1 in 1 million up to 1 in 200,000 T cells, with coverage averaging 10x for each clonotype. The immunoSEQ hsTCRB Kit was used to generate the TCR beta libraries. In the original analysis: Data were analyzed with ImmunoSEQ Data Assistant and ImmunoSEQ Analyzer, with V, D and J genes assigned per IMGT definitions. Clonality, with values ranging from 0 to 1, was calculated as one minus the normalized Shannon entropy of productive rearrangement frequencies. Public clonotype analysis was restricted to overrepresented clonotypes comprising at least 0.05% of each patient's repertoire. Around 12 age-matched healthy donor repertoires from immuneACCESS were used as controls for clonality. TCRdb provides this immuneACCESS table in a form limited to in-frame rearrangements. Some clones are lacking; in checked studies, under half of them reflect an unresolved V gene, and why the rest are absent is not known. V and J calls and clone size are given by that table; D and trimming were obtained from the DNA. The sample data list 150,000 to 200,000 clones, and 70% to 90% of these were observed just once. The ten largest make up about 2.9% of the sample.

These data come from a study of cytotoxic CD8 clonotypes in ibrutinib-treated CLL (dated by TCRdb to the early 2020s). Some background on the complete study: The cohort had about ten relapsed/refractory and more than 14 treatment-naive patients; some 17 were IGHV unmutated. Partial responses were observed in roughly 24 patients and complete responses in 2; after a median follow-up of 68 months, remission was maintained in roughly 14 patients and progression was observed in about twelve. Samples at response were collected after a median of 12 months of treatment, with a range of roughly 6 to 40 months. Samples averaged approximately 260,000 productive templates and approximately 100,000 productive rearrangements. Longitudinal samples were available for about 30% of the 86 trial participants. Cryopreserved peripheral blood mononuclear cells were collected before treatment, at response, and at either disease progression or sustained remission. Every sample from remission and from progressive disease was obtained while the patients were still on ibrutinib. The research as a whole found: Clonality increased at ibrutinib response, stayed stable in sustained remission, and fell back toward baseline at progression. Sampling times were not matched between patients in sustained remission and patients whose disease was progressing, and lymph node repertoires were not examined. At baseline, clonality was higher than in age-matched healthy donors and showed a strong correlation with circulating CD8+ T-cell counts. Public clonotypes were rare and either shrank or stayed stable during treatment, and the rise in clonality at ibrutinib response reflected expansion of private clonotypes.

The CDR3, cysteine through phenylalanine, is 17 amino acids long. Kept here is only the CDR3 DNA, which spans 51 bases and is read in frame from base 1. Via the germline V gene, CDR1 is SGDLS and CDR2 YYNGEE. The junction carries 17 bases between V and J, which are trimmed by 0 bases and 1 base respectively. Explained via the paper, the time point label denotes: progressive disease on ibrutinib. For TCR beta library preparation, approximately 2 micrograms of genomic DNA were isolated from cryopreserved PBMCs. High-throughput TCR beta sequencing was performed on longitudinal blood samples from CLL patients receiving ibrutinib monotherapy. The patients took part in an open-label, single-center phase 2 trial of ibrutinib monotherapy.

The sequence is built from TRBV9 and TRBJ2-7, with no D gene named confidently. The clonotype originates from a human donor with chronic lymphocytic leukemia. Sequenced material: PBMCs, taken at disease progression, from a patient treated with ibrutinib. The CDR3 in this case is CASSVGPPGSLSYEQYF. The DNA sequence reads TGTGCCAGCAGCGTAGGGCCCCCGGGCAGTCTTTCCTACGAGCAGTACTTC.